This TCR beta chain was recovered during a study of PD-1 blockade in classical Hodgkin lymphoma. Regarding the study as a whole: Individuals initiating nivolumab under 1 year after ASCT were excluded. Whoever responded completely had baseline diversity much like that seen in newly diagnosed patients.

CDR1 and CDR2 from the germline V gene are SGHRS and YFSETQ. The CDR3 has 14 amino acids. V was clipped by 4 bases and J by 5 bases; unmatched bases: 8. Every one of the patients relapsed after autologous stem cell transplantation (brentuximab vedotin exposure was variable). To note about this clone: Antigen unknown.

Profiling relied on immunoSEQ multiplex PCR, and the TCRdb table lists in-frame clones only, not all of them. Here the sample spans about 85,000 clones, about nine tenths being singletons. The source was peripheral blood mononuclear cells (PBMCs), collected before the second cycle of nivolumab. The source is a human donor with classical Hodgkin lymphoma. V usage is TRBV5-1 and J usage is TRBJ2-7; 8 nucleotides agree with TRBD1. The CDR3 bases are TGCGCCAGCAGCCCAGGACAGGGATCGAACGAGCAGTACTTC. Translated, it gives CASSPGQGSNEQYF.